The source of this T cell receptor beta chain is a study of cytomegalovirus exposure and HLA in healthy donors. This CDR3 region has 14 residues. Germline V gene data show CDR1 as SGHTA and CDR2 as FQGNSA. V was trimmed by 3 bases and J by 3 bases, leaving 9 bases between them. Comments on this clone: Its cognate antigen is unknown.

General study results and limits: In a later analysis, CMV-associated beta chains were mostly HLA-associated, it appeared. A later analysis linked 15,000 to 20,000 TCR beta sequences to HLA alleles at 0.05 false discovery rate.

PCR amplification relied on 60 Vbeta primers (plus 13 Jbeta primers). Using immunoSEQ multiplex PCR, the repertoire was profiled, and TCRdb retains in-frame clones only, with some absent. The sample contains tens of thousands of clones, over 70% of which appear only once. This rearrangement joins TRBV7-2 to TRBJ1-5; the D gene is possibly TRBD1 (5 bases). The origin of this receptor is a male donor in good health and CMV-seropositive. The material sequenced was PBMCs. The CDR3 loop reads CASSLDTTNQPQHF. The CDR3 coding sequence is TGTGCCAGCAGCTTGGACACAACCAATCAGCCCCAGCATTTT.